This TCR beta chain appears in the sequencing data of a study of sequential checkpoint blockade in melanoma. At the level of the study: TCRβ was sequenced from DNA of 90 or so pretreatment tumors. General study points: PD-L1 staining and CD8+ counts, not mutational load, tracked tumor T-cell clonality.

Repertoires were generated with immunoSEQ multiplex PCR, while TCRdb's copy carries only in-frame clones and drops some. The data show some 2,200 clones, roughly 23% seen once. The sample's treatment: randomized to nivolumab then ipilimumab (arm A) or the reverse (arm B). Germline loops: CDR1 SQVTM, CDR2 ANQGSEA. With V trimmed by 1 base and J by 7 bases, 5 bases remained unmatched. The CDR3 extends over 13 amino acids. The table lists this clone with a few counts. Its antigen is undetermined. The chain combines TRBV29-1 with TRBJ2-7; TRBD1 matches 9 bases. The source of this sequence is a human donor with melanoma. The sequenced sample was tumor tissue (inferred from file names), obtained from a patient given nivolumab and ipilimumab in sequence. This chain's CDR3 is CSVEGNRGREQYF. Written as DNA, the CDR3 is TGCAGCGTTGAAGGAAACAGGGGGCGAGAGCAGTACTTC.